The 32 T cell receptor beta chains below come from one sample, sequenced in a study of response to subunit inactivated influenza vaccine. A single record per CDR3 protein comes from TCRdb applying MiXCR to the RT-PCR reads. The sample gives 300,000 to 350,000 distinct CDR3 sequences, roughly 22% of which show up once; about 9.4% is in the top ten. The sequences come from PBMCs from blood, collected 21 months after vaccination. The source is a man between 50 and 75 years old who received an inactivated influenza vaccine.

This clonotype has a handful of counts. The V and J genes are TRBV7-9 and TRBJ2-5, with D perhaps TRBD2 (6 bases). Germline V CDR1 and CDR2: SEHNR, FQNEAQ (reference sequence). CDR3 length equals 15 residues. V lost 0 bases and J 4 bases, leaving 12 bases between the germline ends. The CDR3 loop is CASSLALGGGETQYF. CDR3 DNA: TGTGCCAGCAGCTTAGCCCTCGGGGGAGGAGAGACCCAGTACTTC.

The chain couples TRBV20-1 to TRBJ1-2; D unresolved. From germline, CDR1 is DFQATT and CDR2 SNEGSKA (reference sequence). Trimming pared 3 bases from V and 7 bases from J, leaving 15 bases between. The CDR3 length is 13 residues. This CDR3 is CSARGDLTCGYTF. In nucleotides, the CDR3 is TGCAGTGCTAGGGGAGATTTAACGTGTGGCTACACCTTC.

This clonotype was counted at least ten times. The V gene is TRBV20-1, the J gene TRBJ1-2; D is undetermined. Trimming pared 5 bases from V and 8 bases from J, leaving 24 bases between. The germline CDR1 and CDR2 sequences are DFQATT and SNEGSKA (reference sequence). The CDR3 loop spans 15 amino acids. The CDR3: CSAHPPAGPSWGYTF. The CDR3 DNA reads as TGCAGTGCTCATCCCCCGGCAGGACCGAGCTGGGGCTACACCTTC.

The DNA for the CDR3 is TGTGCCAGCAGTTTATCGGACTTACTCCTTGCAGACAATGAGCAGTTCTTC. The encoded protein is CASSLSDLLLADNEQFF. The chain links TRBV28 to TRBJ2-1; D might be TRBD2 (5 bases). This CDR3 has 17 amino acids. Germline assignment: CDR1 MDHEN and CDR2 SYDVKM. V was cut by 1 base and J by 5 bases, with 18 bases left in between.

CDR3 amino acids: CASSSPLQGATEAFF. The CDR3 DNA follows: TGTGCCAGCAGCTCTCCCTTACAGGGGGCAACTGAAGCTTTCTTT. The rearrangement joins TRBV13 to TRBJ1-1; 9 bases line up with TRBD1. CDR1 is PRHDT, CDR2 FYEKMQ, per germline (reference sequence). The V segment lost 4 bases and the J segment 5 bases; nucleotides outside the gene matches: 8. The CDR3 contains 15 residues.

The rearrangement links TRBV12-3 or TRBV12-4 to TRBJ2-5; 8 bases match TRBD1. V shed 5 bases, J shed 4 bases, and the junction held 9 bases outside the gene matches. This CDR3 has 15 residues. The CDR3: CASSNRQGMRETQYF. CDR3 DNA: TGTGCCAGCAGTAACCGACAGGGGATGAGAGAGACCCAGTACTTC.

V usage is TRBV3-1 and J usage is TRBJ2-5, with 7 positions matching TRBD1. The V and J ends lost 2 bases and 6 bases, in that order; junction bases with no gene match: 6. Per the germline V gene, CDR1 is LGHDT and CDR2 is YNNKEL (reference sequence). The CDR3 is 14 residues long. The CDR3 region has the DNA TGTGCCAGCAGCCAAACGACAGGGACGAAGACCCAGTACTTC. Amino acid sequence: CASSQTTGTKTQYF.

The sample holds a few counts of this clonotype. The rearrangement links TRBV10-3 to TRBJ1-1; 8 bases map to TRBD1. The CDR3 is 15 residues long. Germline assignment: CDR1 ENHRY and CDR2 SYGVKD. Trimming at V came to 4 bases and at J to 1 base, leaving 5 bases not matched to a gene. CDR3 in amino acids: CAISAKGTGNTEAFF. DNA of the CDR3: TGTGCCATCAGTGCGAAAGGGACAGGGAACACTGAAGCTTTCTTT.

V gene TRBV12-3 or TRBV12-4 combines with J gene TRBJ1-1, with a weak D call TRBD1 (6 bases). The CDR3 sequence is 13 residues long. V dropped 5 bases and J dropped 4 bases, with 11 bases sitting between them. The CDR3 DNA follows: TGTGCCAGCAGTGCCGACAGGCGCACTGAAGCTTTCTTT. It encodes CASSADRRTEAFF.

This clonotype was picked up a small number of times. This CDR3 is CASSPPGTGLLPLHF. DNA of the CDR3: TGTGCCAGCAGCCCACCCGGGACAGGGCTACTTCCCCTCCACTTT. The chain joins TRBV9 to TRBJ1-6; 9 nucleotides agree with TRBD1. Germline V gives CDR1 SGDLS, CDR2 YYNGEE. The V and J ends lost 4 bases and 13 bases, in that order; junction bases with no gene match: 12. The CDR3 consists of 15 residues. Full variable domain (outside the CDR3, taken from reference TRBV9 and TRBJ1-6): DSGVTQTPKHLITATGQRVTLRCSPRSGDLSVYWYQQSLDQGLQFLIQYYNGEERAKGNILERFSAQQFPDLHSELNLSSLELGDSALYFCASSPPGTGLLPLHFGNGTRLTVT.

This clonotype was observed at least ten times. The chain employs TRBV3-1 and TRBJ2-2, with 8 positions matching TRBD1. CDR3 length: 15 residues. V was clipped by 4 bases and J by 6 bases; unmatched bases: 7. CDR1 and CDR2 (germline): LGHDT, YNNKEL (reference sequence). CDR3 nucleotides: TGTGCCAGCAGCCGGACAGGGTTCGTTGCCGGGGAGCTGTTTTTT. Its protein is CASSRTGFVAGELFF.

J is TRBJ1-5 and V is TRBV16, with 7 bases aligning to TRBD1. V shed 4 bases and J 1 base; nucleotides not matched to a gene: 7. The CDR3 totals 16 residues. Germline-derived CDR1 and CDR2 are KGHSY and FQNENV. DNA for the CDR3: TGTGCCAGCAGCCTCTCGACAGGGCTCAGCAATCAGCCCCAGCATTTT. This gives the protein CASSLSTGLSNQPQHF.

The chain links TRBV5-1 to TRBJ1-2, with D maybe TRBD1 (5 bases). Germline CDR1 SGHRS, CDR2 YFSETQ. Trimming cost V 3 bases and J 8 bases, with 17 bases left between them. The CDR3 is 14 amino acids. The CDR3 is CASSSPGSGNGYTF. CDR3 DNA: TGCGCCAGCAGCTCGCCTGGGTCAGGGAACGGCTACACCTTC.

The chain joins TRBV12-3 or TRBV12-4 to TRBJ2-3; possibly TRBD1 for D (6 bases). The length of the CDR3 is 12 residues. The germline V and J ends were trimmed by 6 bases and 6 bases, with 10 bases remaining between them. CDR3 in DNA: TGTGCCAGCAGCATAACAGGGGATACGCAGTATTTT. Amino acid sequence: CASSITGDTQYF.

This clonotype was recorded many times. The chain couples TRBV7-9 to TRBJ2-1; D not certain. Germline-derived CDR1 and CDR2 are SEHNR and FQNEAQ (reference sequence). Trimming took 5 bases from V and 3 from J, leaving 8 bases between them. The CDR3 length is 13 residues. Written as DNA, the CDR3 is TGTGCCAGCAGCCCATTAAACTACAATGAGCAGTTCTTC. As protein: CASSPLNYNEQFF.

The chain's CDR3 is CSASSSGGSSYEQYF. The CDR3 bases are TGCAGTGCTAGTAGCAGCGGGGGTAGCTCCTACGAGCAGTACTTC. The chain joins TRBV20-1 to TRBJ2-7, with 8 positions matching TRBD2. Germline lookup yields CDR1 DFQATT and CDR2 SNEGSKA (reference sequence). Trimming removed 3 bases from V and 0 bases from J; junction bases left unmatched: 7. The CDR3 has 15 residues.

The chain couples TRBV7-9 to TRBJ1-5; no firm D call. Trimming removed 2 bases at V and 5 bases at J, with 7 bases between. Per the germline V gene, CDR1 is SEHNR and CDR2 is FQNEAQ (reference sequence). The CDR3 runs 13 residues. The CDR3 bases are TGTGCCAGCAGCTTATCGACGGATCAGCCCCAGCATTTT. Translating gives CASSLSTDQPQHF.

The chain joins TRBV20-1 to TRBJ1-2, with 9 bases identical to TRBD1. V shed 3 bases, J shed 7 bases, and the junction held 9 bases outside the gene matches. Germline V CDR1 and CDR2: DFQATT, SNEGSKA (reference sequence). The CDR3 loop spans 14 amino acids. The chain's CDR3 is CSASSGQGISGYTF. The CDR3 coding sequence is TGCAGTGCTAGTTCGGGACAGGGAATTTCTGGCTACACCTTC.

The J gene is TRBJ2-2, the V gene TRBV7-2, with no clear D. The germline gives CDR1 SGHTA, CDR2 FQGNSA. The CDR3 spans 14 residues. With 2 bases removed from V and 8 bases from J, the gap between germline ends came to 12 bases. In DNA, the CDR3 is TGTGCCAGCAGCTTAAGTGATCTACCTGGGGAGCTGTTTTTT. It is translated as CASSLSDLPGELFF.

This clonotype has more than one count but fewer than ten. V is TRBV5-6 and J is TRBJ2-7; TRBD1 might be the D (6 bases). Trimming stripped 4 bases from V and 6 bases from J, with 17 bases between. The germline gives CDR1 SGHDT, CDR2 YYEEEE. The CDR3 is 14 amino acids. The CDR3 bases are TGTGCCAGCAGCGTAGACAGGTTGTCGGGCGAGCAGTACTTC. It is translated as CASSVDRLSGEQYF.

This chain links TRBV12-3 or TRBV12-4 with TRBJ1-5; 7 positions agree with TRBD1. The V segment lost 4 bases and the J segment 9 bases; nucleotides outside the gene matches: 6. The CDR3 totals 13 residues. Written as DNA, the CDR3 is TGTGCCAGCAGTTCTAGGACAGGCAGGCCCCAGCATTTT. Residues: CASSSRTGRPQHF.

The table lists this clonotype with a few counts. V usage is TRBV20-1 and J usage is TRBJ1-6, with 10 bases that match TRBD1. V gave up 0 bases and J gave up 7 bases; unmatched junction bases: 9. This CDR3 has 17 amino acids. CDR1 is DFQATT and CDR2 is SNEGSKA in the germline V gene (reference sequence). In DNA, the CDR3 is TGCAGTGCTAGAGATCCCAGACAGGGGGCTGGGAATTCACCCCTCCACTTT. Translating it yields CSARDPRQGAGNSPLHF.

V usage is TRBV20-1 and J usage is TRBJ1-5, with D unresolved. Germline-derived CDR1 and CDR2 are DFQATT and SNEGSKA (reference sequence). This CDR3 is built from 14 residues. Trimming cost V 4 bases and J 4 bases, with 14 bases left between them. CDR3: CSANPPGPNQPQHF. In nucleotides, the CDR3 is TGCAGTGCTAATCCGCCAGGCCCTAATCAGCCCCAGCATTTT.

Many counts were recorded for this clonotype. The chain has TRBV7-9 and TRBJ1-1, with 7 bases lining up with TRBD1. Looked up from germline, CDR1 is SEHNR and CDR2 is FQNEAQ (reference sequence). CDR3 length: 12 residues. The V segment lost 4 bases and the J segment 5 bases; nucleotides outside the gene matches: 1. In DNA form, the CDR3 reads TGTGCCAGCAGCTGGGACAGAACTGAAGCTTTCTTT. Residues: CASSWDRTEAFF.

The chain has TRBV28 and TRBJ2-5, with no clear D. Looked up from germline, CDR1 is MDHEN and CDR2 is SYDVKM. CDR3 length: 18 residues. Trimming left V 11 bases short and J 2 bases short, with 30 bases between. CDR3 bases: TGTGCCGTACTATTGGGCGTATTCCCCACCATCATTCAAGAGACCCAGTACTTC. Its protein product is CAVLLGVFPTIIQETQYF.

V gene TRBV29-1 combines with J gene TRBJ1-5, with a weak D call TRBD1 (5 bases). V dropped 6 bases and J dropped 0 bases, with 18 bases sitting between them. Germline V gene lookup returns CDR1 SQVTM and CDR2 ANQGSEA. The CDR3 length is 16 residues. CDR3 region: CSVGGEGTDSNQPQHF. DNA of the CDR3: TGCAGCGTGGGGGGTGAAGGGACCGATAGCAATCAGCCCCAGCATTTT.

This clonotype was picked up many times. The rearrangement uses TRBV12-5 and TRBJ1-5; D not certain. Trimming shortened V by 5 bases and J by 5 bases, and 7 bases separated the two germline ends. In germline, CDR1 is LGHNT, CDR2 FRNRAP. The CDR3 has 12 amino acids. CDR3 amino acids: CASGLGDQPQHF. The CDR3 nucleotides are TGTGCTAGTGGTCTCGGGGATCAGCCCCAGCATTTT.

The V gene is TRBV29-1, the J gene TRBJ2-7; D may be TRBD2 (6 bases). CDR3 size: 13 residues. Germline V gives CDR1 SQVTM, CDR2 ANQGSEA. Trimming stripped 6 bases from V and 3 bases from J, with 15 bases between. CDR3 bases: TGCAGCGTACGCTCAGGGCGGGACTACGAGCAGTACTTC. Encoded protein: CSVRSGRDYEQYF.

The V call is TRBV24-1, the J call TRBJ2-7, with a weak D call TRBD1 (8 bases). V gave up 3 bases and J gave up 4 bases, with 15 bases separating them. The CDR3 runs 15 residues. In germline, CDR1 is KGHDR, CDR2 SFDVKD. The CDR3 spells CATSDIGQGGYEQYF. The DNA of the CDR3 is TGTGCCACCAGTGATATCGGACAGGGAGGGTACGAGCAGTACTTC.

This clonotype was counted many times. The CDR3 region has the DNA TGTGCCAGCAGCTCGACACGGATCTACGAGCAGTACTTC. It specifies CASSSTRIYEQYF. This chain links TRBV5-6 with TRBJ2-7, with D uncertain. V was clipped by 3 bases and J by 3 bases, with 10 bases between them. This CDR3 has 13 amino acids. The V gene's germline CDR1 is SGHDT and CDR2 YYEEEE.

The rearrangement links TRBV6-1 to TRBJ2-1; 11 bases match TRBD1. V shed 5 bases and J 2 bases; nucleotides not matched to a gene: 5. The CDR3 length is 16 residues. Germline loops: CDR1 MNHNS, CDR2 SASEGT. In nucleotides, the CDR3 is TGTGCCAGCAGTCCACGGACAGGGGGCGCCTACAATGAGCAGTTCTTC. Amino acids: CASSPRTGGAYNEQFF.

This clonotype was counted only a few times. The CDR3 here is CASSALGAPYGYTF. The CDR3, as DNA: TGTGCCAGCAGTGCCCTGGGTGCCCCCTATGGCTACACCTTC. J is TRBJ1-2 and V is TRBV6-1; no firm D call. V lost 4 bases, J lost 4 bases, and 13 bases lay in between. This CDR3 contains 14 residues. Looked up from germline, CDR1 is MNHNS and CDR2 is SASEGT.